The next 24 T cell receptor beta chains were all read from a single sample in a study of molecular identifiers for immune sequencing clone quantification. Via MiXCR, TCRdb re-called the PCR reads, giving one row per CDR3 protein. The sample records over 8,000 distinct CDR3 sequences, roughly a sixth being singletons. The sample consisted of naive CD8+ T cells from blood, with Jurkat cell RNA spiked in. The sample's subset: FACS-sorted CD8+CD4-CCR7+CD45RA+ naive T cells. Every receptor here comes from a human donor in good health. Some libraries in this study had Jurkat cell RNA spiked in.

This clonotype showed up just a few times. The chain couples TRBV6-1 to TRBJ1-2; a possible D gene is TRBD1 (5 bases). The CDR3 consists of 16 residues. V was trimmed by 8 bases and J by 4 bases, leaving 23 bases between them. Germline CDR1 MNHNS, CDR2 SASEGT. This CDR3 reads CASDLYILTAIYGYTF. In DNA, the CDR3 is TGTGCCAGCGACTTATACATACTGACAGCCATCTATGGCTACACCTTC.

Ten or more counts support this clonotype. The gene calls are TRBV4-1 and TRBJ2-2, with 8 bases that match TRBD2. V was clipped by 4 bases and J by 5 bases; unmatched bases: 6. The V gene's germline CDR1 is MGHRA and CDR2 YSYEKL. This CDR3 spans 15 amino acids. The CDR3 DNA reads TGCGCCAGCAGCCTACTAGCGGATTATACCGGGGAGCTGTTTTTT. Encoded protein: CASSLLADYTGELFF.

This clonotype was picked up many times. The V and J genes are TRBV5-5 and TRBJ2-7; D unclear. The V and J ends lost 4 bases and 2 bases respectively, with 10 bases between them. The CDR3 is made up of 13 amino acids. Germline CDR1 reads SGHKS; CDR2 reads YYEKEE (reference sequence). The CDR3, as DNA: TGTGCCAGCAGCCCCCGGTCCACCTACGAGCAGTACTTC. Protein product: CASSPRSTYEQYF.

Worth noting for this clonotype: With a much larger clone just one base away, this may be a read error. The chain recombines TRBV5-4 with TRBJ2-7, with TRBD1 matching 8 bases. Germline-derived CDR1 and CDR2 are SGHNT and YYREEE (reference sequence). CDR3 length equals 14 residues. The V segment lost 6 bases and the J segment 2 bases; nucleotides outside the gene matches: 7. The CDR3: CASMYRDRPYEQYF. The CDR3 DNA is TGTGCCAGCATGTATCGGGACAGGCCCTACGAGCAGTACTTC. Looking up the rest from reference TRBV5-4 and TRBJ2-7 gives the full variable domain: ETGVTQSPTHLIKTRGQQVTLRCSSQSGHNTVSWYQQALGQGPQFIFQYYREEENGRGNFPPRFSGLQFPNYSSELNVNALELDDSALYLCASMYRDRPYEQYFGPGTRLTVT.

This clonotype is classed as medium-sized. V is TRBV7-8 and J is TRBJ1-6, with TRBD1 as a possible D gene (6 bases). CDR3 length: 17 residues. The V end lost 2 bases, the J end lost 4 bases, and 15 bases lay between the germline ends. Germline assignment: CDR1 SGHVS and CDR2 FQNEAQ. The CDR3 DNA reads as TGTGCCAGCAGCTTAACAACCCGGGACATTTATAATTCACCCCTCCACTTT. Protein sequence: CASSLTTRDIYNSPLHF.

This clonotype was seen more than once but under ten times. A much larger clone differs by one base, so this may be a read error. The V call is TRBV4-1, the J call TRBJ2-7; 7 bases are shared with TRBD1. The CDR3 is 13 residues long. CDR1 and CDR2 from the germline V gene are MGHRA and YSYEKL. Written as DNA, the CDR3 is TGCGCCAGCAGCCACGGGACAGCCTACGGGCAGTACTTC. Translated, it gives CASSHGTAYGQYF.

This clonotype has only a few counts. The chain has TRBV14 and TRBJ2-1; 7 nucleotides line up with TRBD1. This CDR3 is 12 amino acids long. CDR1 and CDR2 (germline): SGHDN, FVKESK. Losses at the gene ends were 3 bases for V and 8 bases for J; bases not matched to a gene: 1. CDR3 DNA: TGTGCCAGCAGCCAGACAGGGTATGAGCAGTTCTTC. Protein product: CASSQTGYEQFF.

The chain recombines TRBV4-2 with TRBJ2-1; perhaps TRBD2 as D (5 bases). The CDR3 totals 16 residues. Trimming took 0 bases from V and 0 from J, leaving 9 bases between them. CDR1 and CDR2 from the germline V gene are LGHNA and YNFKEQ. In nucleotides, the CDR3 is TGTGCCAGCAGCCAAGAGGAGGCCAGCTCCTACAATGAGCAGTTCTTC. Amino acid sequence: CASSQEEASSYNEQFF.

In its sample, this clonotype was seen many times. The CDR3 loop is CASSLYLGASYEQYF. The DNA for the CDR3 is TGTGCCAGCAGTTTATATCTGGGGGCCTCCTACGAGCAGTACTTC. The chain couples TRBV27 to TRBJ2-7; D is perhaps TRBD1 (6 bases). The CDR3 is 15 residues long. Germline CDR1 MNHEY, CDR2 SMNVEV (reference sequence). Trimming shortened V by 1 base and J by 0 bases, and 10 bases separated the two germline ends.

In its sample, this clonotype was seen many times. The CDR3: CASSYIQGTGELFF. CDR3 sequence (DNA): TGTGCCAGCAGTTACATACAGGGTACCGGGGAGCTGTTTTTT. V usage is TRBV6-2 or TRBV6-3 and J usage is TRBJ2-2, with D perhaps matching TRBD1 (6 bases). V was cut by 2 bases and J by 5 bases, with 9 bases left in between. From germline, CDR1 is MNHEY and CDR2 SVGEGT. This CDR3 has 14 residues.

This clonotype was recorded many times. This sequence joins TRBV5-5 and TRBJ1-5, with TRBD1 matching over 10 bases. This CDR3 region has 16 residues. With 4 bases clipped from V and 1 base from J, the junction kept 5 bases outside the gene matches. CDR1 SGHKS and CDR2 YYEKEE come from the germline V gene (reference sequence). Written as DNA, the CDR3 is TGTGCCAGCAGCGATTGGACAGGGGGAAGCAATCAGCCCCAGCATTTT. Its translation: CASSDWTGGSNQPQHF. Supplemented by reference TRBV5-5 and TRBJ1-5, the full variable domain reads DAGVTQSPTHLIKTRGQQVTLRCSPISGHKSVSWYQQVLGQGPQFIFQYYEKEERGRGNFPDRFSARQFPNYSSELNVNALLLGDSALYLCASSDWTGGSNQPQHFGDGTRLSIL.

The V call is TRBV20-1, the J call TRBJ2-7; D perhaps matches TRBD2 (5 bases). V was shortened by 6 bases and J by 2 bases, with 14 bases between the two germline ends. Looked up from germline, CDR1 is DFQATT and CDR2 is SNEGSKA (reference sequence). This CDR3 has 13 residues. CDR3 in DNA: TGCAGTGCCATCTCCCGGGGTACCTACGAGCAGTACTTC. Protein sequence: CSAISRGTYEQYF.

By sample share, this clonotype is medium-sized. The gene calls are TRBV29-1 and TRBJ2-7; D may be TRBD1 or TRBD2 (6 bases each). CDR1 and CDR2 from the germline V gene are SQVTM and ANQGSEA. V lost 6 bases and J lost 0, with 15 bases in between. The CDR3 loop spans 14 amino acids. The CDR3 is CSVVGGFGSYEQYF. The CDR3 nucleotides read TGCAGCGTCGTCGGGGGCTTTGGCTCCTACGAGCAGTACTTC.

This clonotype was seen repeatedly, ten times or more. The gene calls are TRBV7-6 and TRBJ2-7; D is ambiguous. The V gene's germline CDR1 is SGHVS and CDR2 FNYEAQ. Trimming shortened V by 2 bases and J by 0 bases, and 8 bases separated the two germline ends. The CDR3 has 14 residues. CDR3 amino acids: CASSLYENSYEQYF. CDR3 nucleotides: TGTGCCAGCAGCTTATATGAAAACTCCTACGAGCAGTACTTC.

Concerning this clonotype: This may stem from a read error, because a much larger clone lies one nucleotide away. The chain combines TRBV12-3 or TRBV12-4 with TRBJ1-6; D is unclear. There are 15 residues in the CDR3. Trimming took off 0 bases at V and 6 bases at J, with 9 bases between the two ends. CDR3 in amino acids: CASSLAEGSNSPLHF. CDR3 nucleotides: TGTGCCAGCAGTTTAGCTGAGGGAAGTAATTCACCCCTCCACTTT.

Judged by abundance, this clonotype is medium-sized. This rearrangement joins TRBV11-2 to TRBJ2-7; 7 positions match TRBD2. V shed 0 bases and J 5 bases; nucleotides not matched to a gene: 4. This CDR3 has 14 residues. From germline, CDR1 is SGHAT and CDR2 FQNNGV. The CDR3 loop is CASSLEWLADEQYF. The CDR3 DNA reads as TGTGCCAGCAGCTTAGAGTGGCTAGCGGACGAGCAGTACTTC.

In this sample, this clonotype turned up a few times. A much larger clonotype is one base distant, so this may be a read error. This CDR3 is missing its conserved last phenylalanine or tryptophan, likely due to a read error. CDR3 nucleotides: TGTGCCAGCAGTTACCCCCGCAGATCTAACCAAGAGACCCAGTACTCC. It specifies CASSYPRRSNQETQYS. This rearrangement joins TRBV28 to TRBJ2-5; D unresolved. The CDR3 extends over 16 amino acids. The V end lost 4 bases, the J end lost 0 bases, and 15 bases lay between the germline ends. The germline CDR1 and CDR2 sequences are MDHEN and SYDVKM.

This clonotype is categorized as medium-sized. This chain joins TRBV2 and TRBJ1-1, with no clear D. CDR3 length: 14 residues. Germline V CDR1 and CDR2: SNHLY, FYNNEI. V was pared by 2 bases and J by 3 bases, with 10 bases between. The CDR3, as DNA: TGTGCCAGCAGTGAAACTGGGCAGGACACTGAAGCTTTCTTT. Translation gives CASSETGQDTEAFF.

This clonotype was counted only a few times. The V gene is TRBV10-3, the J gene TRBJ2-2; D gene ambiguous. Germline V gives CDR1 ENHRY, CDR2 SYGVKD. This CDR3 has 12 residues. The V end lost 8 bases, the J end lost 1 base, and 5 bases lay between the germline ends. The CDR3 nucleotides are TGTGCCATCCGACAGAACACCGGGGAGCTGTTTTTT. Translating it yields CAIRQNTGELFF.

This clonotype was seen ten or more times. The chain combines TRBV5-4 with TRBJ2-7, with D perhaps TRBD1 or TRBD2 (5 bases each). V shed 3 bases and J shed 6 bases, with 10 bases lying between them. Per germline, CDR1 SGHNT and CDR2 YYREEE (reference sequence). The CDR3 sequence is 12 residues long. In DNA form, the CDR3 reads TGTGCCAGCAGCTGGGGGTCTCGCGAGCAGTACTTC. This encodes CASSWGSREQYF.

The table lists this clonotype with many counts. The V gene is TRBV28, the J gene TRBJ1-5, with 11 bases identical to TRBD1. Germline CDR1 reads MDHEN; CDR2 reads SYDVKM. V was pared by 6 bases and J by 2 bases, with 9 bases of the junction left unmatched. This CDR3 has 17 residues. The CDR3 is CASRTGTGGVGNQPQHF. The CDR3 coding sequence is TGTGCCAGCAGAACCGGGACAGGGGGGGTCGGCAATCAGCCCCAGCATTTT. The variable domain in full, with the rest retrieved from reference TRBV28 and TRBJ1-5, is DVKVTQSSRYLVKRTGEKVFLECVQDMDHENMFWYRQDPGLGLRLIYFSYDVKMKEKGDIPEGYSVSREKKERFSLILESASTNQTSMYLCASRTGTGGVGNQPQHFGDGTRLSIL.

This clonotype appeared a single time. V is TRBV19 and J is TRBJ2-1; TRBD2 aligns across 8 bases. Germline assignment: CDR1 LNHDA and CDR2 SQIVND (reference sequence). Losses at the gene ends were 6 bases for V and 4 bases for J; bases not matched to a gene: 5. This CDR3 has 14 amino acids. The CDR3 sequence: CASRTAGAYNEQFF. As DNA, the CDR3 is TGTGCCAGTAGGACAGCGGGAGCTTACAATGAGCAGTTCTTC.

This clonotype was counted at least ten times. The chain carries TRBV19 and TRBJ2-3, with 10 nucleotides matching TRBD2. V shed 3 bases, J shed 1 base, and the junction held 1 base outside the gene matches. Germline CDR1 reads LNHDA; CDR2 reads SQIVND (reference sequence). This CDR3 has 15 amino acids. The CDR3: CASSIGTSGTDTQYF. As DNA, the CDR3 is TGTGCCAGTAGTATCGGGACTAGCGGCACAGATACGCAGTATTTT.

Concerning this clonotype itself: The CDR3 does not end in the conserved phenylalanine or tryptophan, so this is likely a read error. The J gene is TRBJ2-3, the V gene TRBV4-1; D might be TRBD2 (5 bases). Looked up from germline, CDR1 is MGHRA and CDR2 is YSYEKL. This CDR3 spans 17 amino acids. DNA for the CDR3: TGTGCCAGCAGCCAAGTGGGTCTAGCTGTAAACACAGATACGCAGTATTCT. Amino acid sequence: CASSQVGLAVNTDTQYS.